What follows are 2 T cell receptor beta chains derived from one specimen sequenced in a study of PD-1 blockade in classical Hodgkin lymphoma. Produced via immunoSEQ multiplex PCR; TCRdb's table is partial and in-frame only. The sample shows 45,000 to 60,000 clones, just over 90% of them seen only once. Time point defined: newly diagnosed, previously untreated cHL patient sample. Input material: peripheral blood mononuclear cells (PBMCs). The origin of the receptors is a human donor with classical Hodgkin lymphoma.

CDR3 nucleotides: TGCGCCAGCAGCCCGGGGACTTCCTACAATGAGCAGTTCTTC. Amino acid sequence: CASSPGTSYNEQFF. V usage is TRBV5-1 and J usage is TRBJ2-1; perhaps TRBD2 as D (6 bases). The germline CDR1 and CDR2 sequences are SGHRS and YFSETQ. The V end lost 4 bases, the J end lost 1 base, and 9 bases lay between the germline ends. This CDR3 has 14 residues.

The chain links TRBV5-1 to TRBJ2-7, with D possibly matching TRBD2 (5 bases). The germline V and J ends were trimmed by 0 bases and 1 base, with 8 bases remaining between them. The germline gives CDR1 SGHRS, CDR2 YFSETQ. This CDR3 contains 14 residues. CDR3 loop: CASSLGSGSYEQYF. CDR3 in DNA: TGCGCCAGCAGCTTGGGGTCGGGGTCCTACGAGCAGTACTTC.